This is a list of T cell receptor beta chains from one sample in a study of blood T cells in healthy people across ages. TCRdb ran MiXCR on the 5' RACE reads and lists one entry per CDR3 protein. The sample lists 1.6 million or so distinct CDR3 sequences, about 35% occurring once. Sequencing used blood. The source is a woman in her twenties or thirties in good health. Both conserved end residues are part of each CDR3. Each record gives: CDR3 DNA, CDR3 protein, V gene, clone size, J gene, D gene. D genes are given only for firm matches. Clone size is given for some rows only: seen once, a few or many times, or a class if the clone is expanded.

CDR3nt: TGTGCCAGCCGTCAGACAGGGGGGAGCTCCTACGAGCAGTACTTC
CDR3aa: CASRQTGGSSYEQYF
v_gene: TRBV28
abundance: -
j_gene: TRBJ2-7
d_gene: TRBD1

CDR3nt: TGCGCCAGCAGCCATCGTGGGAGTGCAGATACGCAGTATTTT
CDR3aa: CASSHRGSADTQYF
v_gene: TRBV5-1
abundance: -
j_gene: TRBJ2-3
d_gene: -

CDR3nt: TGTGCCAGCAGTTTTGGGGCAAAAGACTACACCTTC
CDR3aa: CASSFGAKDYTF
v_gene: TRBV12-3/TRBV12-4
abundance: -
j_gene: TRBJ1-2
d_gene: -

CDR3nt: TGTGCCACCAGTGACCGCAGGGGTGTAGGCACCGGGGAGCTGTTTTTT
CDR3aa: CATSDRRGVGTGELFF
v_gene: TRBV24-1
abundance: -
j_gene: TRBJ2-2
d_gene: -

CDR3nt: TGCAGTGCCCCGAGGGACACCCGCTACGAGCAGTACTTC
CDR3aa: CSAPRDTRYEQYF
v_gene: TRBV20-1
abundance: few
j_gene: TRBJ2-7
d_gene: -

CDR3nt: TGTGCCAGCCGCTCGGGACAGGTAATGAACACTGAAGCTTTCTTT
CDR3aa: CASRSGQVMNTEAFF
v_gene: TRBV7-2
abundance: few
j_gene: TRBJ1-1
d_gene: TRBD1

CDR3nt: TGCGCCAGCAGCTTGGTCTGGGGGACTAGCGGGGTCACGCAGTATTTT
CDR3aa: CASSLVWGTSGVTQYF
v_gene: TRBV5-1
abundance: -
j_gene: TRBJ2-3
d_gene: TRBD2

CDR3nt: TGTGCCAGCAGCCAAGATTGGCTAACCGGGGAGCAGTTCTTC
CDR3aa: CASSQDWLTGEQFF
v_gene: TRBV4-2
abundance: few
j_gene: TRBJ2-1
d_gene: -

CDR3nt: TGTGCCAGCAGCTCGAAGACTTACTCCTACGAGCAGTACTTC
CDR3aa: CASSSKTYSYEQYF
v_gene: TRBV7-8
abundance: -
j_gene: TRBJ2-7
d_gene: -

CDR3nt: TGCGCCAGCATCGGCCCGGGGGGACTAGCGAAAGAGACCCAGTACTTC
CDR3aa: CASIGPGGLAKETQYF
v_gene: TRBV5-1
abundance: few
j_gene: TRBJ2-5
d_gene: TRBD2

CDR3nt: TGCAGTGCTAGAGGCGGGGGGGCCGTACACGAGCAGTACTTC
CDR3aa: CSARGGGAVHEQYF
v_gene: TRBV20-1
abundance: -
j_gene: TRBJ2-7
d_gene: TRBD2

CDR3nt: TGCGCCAGCAGCCAGGGACTAGCGGGGGCCGGTACGCAGTATTTT
CDR3aa: CASSQGLAGAGTQYF
v_gene: TRBV4-1
abundance: many
j_gene: TRBJ2-3
d_gene: TRBD2

CDR3nt: TGCGCCAGCAGCTTGGGGGAGGGGGCGGACGAGCAGTACTTC
CDR3aa: CASSLGEGADEQYF
v_gene: TRBV5-1
abundance: -
j_gene: TRBJ2-7
d_gene: -

CDR3nt: TGTGCCAGCAGTCCGGGACTAGCGGGAGTTGGGGAGCAGTACTTC
CDR3aa: CASSPGLAGVGEQYF
v_gene: TRBV12-3/TRBV12-4
abundance: many
j_gene: TRBJ2-7
d_gene: TRBD2

CDR3nt: TGTGCCAGCAGCCGGCGAGCTGGGCTAGCGGACATGTTGATTGGAGAGACCCAGTACTTC
CDR3aa: CASSRRAGLADMLIGETQYF
v_gene: TRBV11-2
abundance: -
j_gene: TRBJ2-5
d_gene: TRBD2

CDR3nt: TGTGCCAGCAGTGCCTCTTTAGCTAACTATGGCTACACCTTC
CDR3aa: CASSASLANYGYTF
v_gene: TRBV6-1
abundance: few
j_gene: TRBJ1-2
d_gene: -

CDR3nt: TGTGCCAGCAGTCCTCCGGGCAGCAGAACCTACGAGCAGTACTTC
CDR3aa: CASSPPGSRTYEQYF
v_gene: TRBV25-1
abundance: -
j_gene: TRBJ2-7
d_gene: -